The 19 T cell receptor beta chains reported below all come from one sample, sequenced in a study of shared clonotypes between healthy human individuals. The repertoire was sequenced with immunoSEQ multiplex PCR; TCRdb's copy has only in-frame clones and lacks some. The profile shows 2 million to 2.5 million clones, more than 85% of them singletons. Sequencing input: naive CD4+ T cells from PBMCs. Subset given: CD45RA+ positively selected. The source of these receptors is a man between 18 and 29 years old in good health. Some clones in this sample may be carry-over from other donors' samples.

The rearrangement links TRBV5-1 to TRBJ2-5; D is perhaps TRBD2 (5 bases). Trimming shortened V by 4 bases and J by 5 bases, and 24 bases separated the two germline ends. Germline V gene data show CDR1 as SGHRS and CDR2 as YFSETQ. The CDR3 spans 17 residues. This CDR3 reads CASSLTGLMSRGETQYF. The DNA for the CDR3 is TGCGCCAGCAGCCTCACGGGATTAATGTCGAGAGGGGAGACCCAGTACTTC.

J is TRBJ1-2 and V is TRBV7-8; 9 bases fit TRBD1. Germline V gene sequence: CDR1 SGHVS, CDR2 FQNEAQ. The CDR3 extends over 16 amino acids. With 4 bases clipped from V and 6 bases from J, the junction kept 12 bases outside the gene matches. CDR3 region: CASSSSGQGVKDGYTF. In nucleotides, the CDR3 is TGTGCCAGCAGCTCGTCGGGACAGGGAGTCAAAGATGGCTACACCTTC.

The chain combines TRBV15 with TRBJ2-7, with unresolved D. V was trimmed by 0 bases and J by 2 bases, leaving 11 bases between them. The CDR3 is made up of 15 amino acids. CDR1 and CDR2 (germline): LNHNV, YYDKDF (reference sequence). CDR3 in DNA: TGTGCCACCAGCAGAGAAAAGGGCACTACCTACGAGCAGTACTTC. It is translated as CATSREKGTTYEQYF.

In its sample, this clone was seen once. This chain connects TRBV5-1 to TRBJ2-2, with 9 bases that match TRBD1. V shed 0 bases and J 5 bases; nucleotides not matched to a gene: 8. The germline gives CDR1 SGHRS, CDR2 YFSETQ. The CDR3 length is 17 residues. This CDR3 reads CASSLAGTGTLTGELFF. CDR3 nucleotides: TGCGCCAGCAGCTTGGCCGGGACAGGGACACTTACCGGGGAGCTGTTTTTT.

This clone has only one observation. The chain links TRBV27 to TRBJ2-7, with D maybe TRBD1 (6 bases). This CDR3 has 16 amino acids. The ends were cut back, 6 bases at V and 7 bases at J, with 25 bases in the middle. CDR1 MNHEY and CDR2 SMNVEV come from the germline V gene (reference sequence). The CDR3 reads CASRKETGLTYGEQYF. The DNA of the CDR3 is TGTGCCAGCAGGAAAGAAACAGGGTTGACCTACGGTGAGCAGTACTTC.

The J gene is TRBJ1-2, the V gene TRBV11-2, with 12 bases identical to TRBD1. The junction had 2 bases not matched to a gene; V was cut back by 4 bases and J by 2 bases. The CDR3 is made up of 15 amino acids. Germline V CDR1 and CDR2: SGHAT, FQNNGV. DNA of the CDR3: TGTGCCAGCAGCTGGGGACAGGGGGCCAACTATGGCTACACCTTC. This sequence encodes CASSWGQGANYGYTF.

V usage is TRBV7-8 and J usage is TRBJ2-1; no reliable D call. The CDR3 runs 12 residues. V lost 3 bases and J 6 bases, leaving 6 bases between the germline ends. CDR1 is SGHVS, CDR2 FQNEAQ, per germline. The CDR3 reads CASSFDLNEQFF. In DNA, the CDR3 is TGTGCCAGCAGCTTCGACCTCAATGAGCAGTTCTTC.

The chain combines TRBV5-1 with TRBJ1-2; tentatively, D is TRBD1 (5 bases). Looked up from germline, CDR1 is SGHRS and CDR2 is YFSETQ. V dropped 4 bases and J dropped 8 bases, with 24 bases sitting between them. The CDR3 loop spans 16 amino acids. The CDR3 bases are TGCGCCAGCAGCCGAGATCACGCTCCAGGGCCCGACGGCTACACCTTC. Translated, it gives CASSRDHAPGPDGYTF.

Remarks on this clone: The junction does not match germline at one end; this may be a read error. The V and J genes are TRBV11-2 and TRBJ2-3; possibly TRBD1 or TRBD2 for D (6 bases each). CDR3 length: 13 residues. Germline V gives CDR1 SGHAT, CDR2 FQNNGV. The CDR3 DNA is TGTGCCAGCAGCTTAGTTAACCTGGGGGGCAAGGATTTT. Its protein product is CASSLVNLGGKDF.

V usage is TRBV5-1 and J usage is TRBJ2-3; TRBD2 matches 13 bases. Per germline, CDR1 SGHRS and CDR2 YFSETQ. V lost 0 bases and J lost 1; bases outside the gene matches: 8. CDR3 length: 19 residues. In nucleotides, the CDR3 is TGCGCCAGCAGCTTGGGTAGAACTAGCGGGAGGGCCCGCACAGATACGCAGTATTTT. This encodes CASSLGRTSGRARTDTQYF.

This chain connects TRBV28 to TRBJ1-2, with 8 bases lining up with TRBD1. This CDR3 has 14 residues. The J segment lost 6 bases and the V segment lost 2 bases, leaving 5 bases of the junction unmatched. CDR1 and CDR2 from the germline V gene are MDHEN and SYDVKM. The CDR3 region is CASSLVRGRNGYTF. DNA for the CDR3: TGTGCCAGCAGTTTAGTCAGGGGGCGGAATGGCTACACCTTC.

V gene TRBV9 combines with J gene TRBJ2-3; tentatively, D is TRBD1 (5 bases). Germline values: CDR1 SGDLS, CDR2 YYNGEE. The V end lost 3 bases, the J end lost 6 bases, and 14 bases lay between the germline ends. This CDR3 contains 14 residues. CDR3 DNA sequence: TGTGCCAGCAGCGCTGCAGGGTGGACGGATACGCAGTATTTT. Its translation is CASSAAGWTDTQYF.

The V gene is TRBV28, the J gene TRBJ2-5; D unclear. The DNA end is more similar to TRBJ2-7, so the J call may be wrong. There are 14 residues in the CDR3. The germline gives CDR1 MDHEN, CDR2 SYDVKM. CDR3 sequence: CASSLSVSRYEQYF. CDR3 in DNA: TGTGCCAGCAGTTTATCAGTTTCCCGCTACGAGCAGTACTTC.

This sequence joins TRBV4-3 and TRBJ1-4; 8 nucleotides agree with TRBD1. The V segment lost 4 bases and the J segment 8 bases; nucleotides outside the gene matches: 6. CDR3 length equals 14 residues. The germline V gene encodes CDR1 LGHNA and CDR2 YSLEER. The CDR3 DNA sequence: TGCGCCAGCAGCCGGAGGACAGGGAGGGAAAAACTGTTTTTT. Protein sequence: CASSRRTGREKLFF.

This rearrangement joins TRBV7-2 to TRBJ2-1; D unresolved. CDR3 length equals 14 residues. The germline gives CDR1 SGHTA, CDR2 FQGNSA. V dropped 2 bases and J dropped 0 bases, with 5 bases sitting between them. CDR3 DNA sequence: TGTGCCAGCAGCTTAATGGACTCCTACAATGAGCAGTTCTTC. As protein: CASSLMDSYNEQFF.

The rearrangement links TRBV4-2 to TRBJ1-1, with D perhaps TRBD1 (6 bases). V lost 0 bases and J lost 0, with 11 bases in between. Germline CDR1 LGHNA, CDR2 YNFKEQ. CDR3 length: 16 amino acids. CDR3 amino acids: CASSQEGATVNTEAFF. The CDR3 DNA reads TGTGCCAGCAGCCAAGAGGGGGCGACAGTGAACACTGAAGCTTTCTTT.

This sequence joins TRBV5-8 and TRBJ1-5; D gene unclear. Trimming removed 0 bases at V and 0 bases at J, with 19 bases between. The CDR3 length is 19 residues. The V gene's germline CDR1 is SGHTS and CDR2 YDEGEE. CDR3 in amino acids: CASSLDVYQSGYSNQPQHF. The CDR3 nucleotides are TGTGCCAGCAGCTTGGACGTCTACCAATCTGGATATAGCAATCAGCCCCAGCATTTT.

The V and J genes are TRBV19 and TRBJ1-1; 7 bases fit TRBD1. The CDR3 totals 16 residues. Germline CDR1 and CDR2: LNHDA and SQIVND (reference sequence). V trimming: 5 bases; J trimming: 3 bases; junction bases outside the gene matches: 12. This CDR3 is CASSALPGQKDTEAFF. As DNA, the CDR3 is TGTGCCAGTAGTGCCCTACCGGGACAGAAGGACACTGAAGCTTTCTTT.

V is TRBV28 and J is TRBJ1-6, with 7 bases that match TRBD1. The CDR3 spans 16 residues. V was clipped by 4 bases and J by 7 bases; unmatched bases: 10. Germline V gene data show CDR1 as MDHEN and CDR2 as SYDVKM. DNA of the CDR3: TGTGCCAGCAGTTCACCCGGACAGGAGCCAAATTCACCCCTCCACTTT. Translating gives CASSSPGQEPNSPLHF.